The 28 T cell receptor beta chains presented below share a single source sample, sequenced in a study of persistence of HIV-infected CD4 T cells. These receptors' targets are unknown. The libraries were made with immunoSEQ version 4 in survey mode. TCRdb keeps only in-frame clones here, not all; method: immunoSEQ multiplex PCR. The table has 40,000 or so clones, roughly 90% seen once; the top ten hold 1%. Cells were stimulated nonspecifically with anti-CD3/anti-CD28 magnetic beads. Sorting selected CD4+ T cells upregulating both CD40 ligand and CD69. The specimen was CD4+ T cells sorted from PBMCs after approximately 18-hour stimulation, collected from a patient who received antiretroviral therapy. The source of these receptors is an adult man with HIV who was CMV-seropositive.

The V and J genes are TRBV18 and TRBJ1-2; D perhaps matches TRBD1 (6 bases). With 3 bases removed from V and 4 bases from J, the gap between germline ends came to 9 bases. The CDR3 runs to 13 residues. Looked up from germline, CDR1 is KGHSH and CDR2 is LQKENI. In nucleotides, the CDR3 is TGTGCCAGCTCACCGGACAGAAGCTATGGCTACACCTTC. Amino acid sequence: CASSPDRSYGYTF.

A single count supports this clone. This rearrangement joins TRBV18 to TRBJ2-7; no firm D call. V lost 0 bases to trimming and J lost 7 bases, with 10 bases between them. The CDR3 runs to 13 residues. The germline V gene has CDR1 KGHSH and CDR2 LQKENI. CDR3 protein: CASSPPSSGEQYF. CDR3 bases: TGTGCCAGCTCACCACCGAGTTCGGGTGAGCAGTACTTC.

The V and J genes are TRBV15 and TRBJ1-4, with TRBD1 identical over 9 bases. CDR1 and CDR2 (germline): LNHNV, YYDKDF (reference sequence). CDR3 size: 16 residues. Germline trimming cut 2 bases from V and 7 bases from J; bases unmatched to any gene: 8. The CDR3 reads CATSRPGRDRAEKLFF. CDR3 DNA: TGTGCCACCAGCAGACCGGGTCGGGACAGGGCTGAAAAACTGTTTTTT.

The chain is built from TRBV5-1 and TRBJ2-3; a possible D gene is TRBD1 (5 bases). Germline lookup yields CDR1 SGHRS and CDR2 YFSETQ. The V end was cut by 5 bases, the J end by 0 bases, with 13 bases between. This CDR3 has 15 residues. The CDR3 DNA sequence: TGCGCCAGCAGTTTACAGGTCTCTAGCACAGATACGCAGTATTTT. This translates into CASSLQVSSTDTQYF.

This chain links TRBV18 with TRBJ1-6; the D is unclear. V was clipped by 6 bases and J by 5 bases, with 11 bases between them. Germline CDR1 and CDR2: KGHSH and LQKENI. The CDR3 is made up of 14 amino acids. CDR3 loop: CASSLRDDNSPLHF. CDR3 DNA sequence: TGTGCCAGCTCCCTCCGTGATGATAATTCACCCCTCCACTTT.

V gene TRBV15 combines with J gene TRBJ1-5, with TRBD1 matching 9 bases. Germline V gene lookup returns CDR1 LNHNV and CDR2 YYDKDF (reference sequence). The V and J ends lost 0 bases and 0 bases, in that order; junction bases with no gene match: 3. This CDR3 contains 17 residues. In DNA form, the CDR3 reads TGTGCCACCAGCAGAGAGGGACAGGGAACTAGCAATCAGCCCCAGCATTTT. Its translation: CATSREGQGTSNQPQHF.

The CDR3 reads CATATTAFNQPQHF. For the CDR3, the DNA is TGTGCCACCGCTACTACAGCGTTCAATCAGCCCCAGCATTTT. This chain joins TRBV19 and TRBJ1-5; D uncertain. CDR3 size: 14 residues. Germline-derived CDR1 and CDR2 are LNHDA and SQIVND (reference sequence). V was pared by 10 bases and J by 3 bases, with 16 bases between.

The rearrangement joins TRBV6-4 to TRBJ2-3; 14 bases are shared with TRBD2. Trimming cost V 7 bases and J 0 bases; bases outside gene matches: 6. This CDR3 spans 17 amino acids. Per germline, CDR1 MRHNA and CDR2 SNTAGT. CDR3 in DNA: TGTGCCAGCATAGGACTAGCGGGGGGTACTAGCACAGATACGCAGTATTTT. This codes for CASIGLAGGTSTDTQYF.

The chain employs TRBV7-9 and TRBJ1-3, with D unresolved. V shed 1 base and J shed 0 bases, with 7 bases lying between them. Germline loops: CDR1 SEHNR, CDR2 FQNEAQ (reference sequence). The CDR3 loop spans 15 amino acids. CDR3 residues: CASSLVGSSGNTIYF. CDR3 nucleotides: TGTGCCAGCAGCTTAGTCGGAAGCTCTGGAAACACCATATATTTT.

The chain joins TRBV11-1 to TRBJ1-2; D call uncertain. Germline V gene sequence: CDR1 SGHAT, CDR2 FQDESV (reference sequence). V was shortened by 0 bases and J by 1 base, with 6 bases between the two germline ends. The CDR3 contains 14 residues. In DNA form, the CDR3 reads TGTGCCAGCAGCTTAGCGGACGGTAACTATGGCTACACCTTC. It is translated as CASSLADGNYGYTF.

This chain links TRBV18 with TRBJ1-1; D possibly corresponds to TRBD1 (5 bases). The CDR3 has 13 amino acids. CDR1 and CDR2 from the germline V gene are KGHSH and LQKENI. The V end was cut by 4 bases, the J end by 1 base, with 7 bases between. The CDR3: CASSLGQNTEAFF. CDR3 DNA sequence: TGTGCCAGCTCACTTGGACAGAACACTGAAGCTTTCTTT.

The chain carries TRBV5-5 and TRBJ2-2; D unresolved. This CDR3 has 16 amino acids. Trimming left V 0 bases short and J 1 base short, with 10 bases between. Germline V gene lookup returns CDR1 SGHKS and CDR2 YYEKEE (reference sequence). CDR3 coding DNA: TGTGCCAGCAGCTTGGTTTCGTCAGTGAACACCGGGGAGCTGTTTTTT. It specifies CASSLVSSVNTGELFF.

This clone was recorded only once. V and J are TRBV24-1 and TRBJ1-1; possible D gene TRBD1, 6 bases. This CDR3 comprises 13 residues. Trimming cost V 5 bases and J 8 bases, with 14 bases left between them. Germline V gives CDR1 KGHDR, CDR2 SFDVKD. The CDR3 loop is CATSGLGGAEAFF. Here the CDR3 DNA reads TGTGCCACCAGTGGGCTGGGGGGGGCGGAAGCTTTCTTT.

This rearrangement joins TRBV3-1 (or the pseudogene TRBV3-2) to TRBJ1-6; weak D call: TRBD1 (5 bases). The CDR3 length is 16 residues. V was cut by 1 base and J by 11 bases, with 18 bases left in between. Germline lookup yields CDR1 LGHDT and CDR2 YNNKEL (reference sequence). The CDR3 loop is CASSQGGRSGGTPLHF. The DNA for the CDR3 is TGTGCCAGCAGCCAAGGGGGGAGGAGCGGTGGAACACCCCTCCACTTT.

This chain connects TRBV2 to TRBJ1-1; 8 bases are a match to TRBD1. The CDR3 contains 15 residues. Trimming took 5 bases from V and 2 from J; bases not matched to a gene: 7. Germline V gene lookup returns CDR1 SNHLY and CDR2 FYNNEI. This CDR3 reads CASSLSQGVNTEAFF. The CDR3 DNA reads TGTGCCAGCAGTCTTTCACAGGGGGTTAACACTGAAGCTTTCTTT.

The rearrangement uses TRBV7-2 and TRBJ2-1; D may be TRBD1 or TRBD2 (5 bases each). The V end lost 0 bases, the J end lost 6 bases, and 12 bases lay between the germline ends. Germline V gene sequence: CDR1 SGHTA, CDR2 FQGNSA. The CDR3 runs 15 residues. CDR3: CASSLAGTQGNEQFF. CDR3 nucleotides: TGTGCCAGCAGCTTAGCCGGGACCCAGGGCAATGAGCAGTTCTTC.

The J gene is TRBJ1-5, the V gene TRBV5-1; 8 bases match TRBD1. The CDR3 is 15 amino acids. The J segment lost 2 bases and the V segment lost 4 bases, leaving 5 bases of the junction unmatched. Germline V gives CDR1 SGHRS, CDR2 YFSETQ. The CDR3 sequence is CASSPTTGGNQPQHF. DNA for the CDR3: TGCGCCAGCAGCCCTACGACAGGGGGCAATCAGCCCCAGCATTTT.

CDR3 DNA sequence: TGTGCCAGCAGCTTGGGCGCAGCTAATGAAAAACTGTTTTTT. This sequence encodes CASSLGAANEKLFF. V is TRBV5-4 and J is TRBJ1-4; the D is unclear. V was trimmed by 0 bases and J by 3 bases, leaving 6 bases between them. From germline, CDR1 is SGHNT and CDR2 YYREEE (reference sequence). The CDR3 has 14 residues.

This clone showed up just once. V gene TRBV6-5 combines with J gene TRBJ1-5; D is unclear. Trimming removed 6 bases from V and 2 bases from J, with 14 bases in between. CDR3 size: 15 residues. The V gene's germline CDR1 is MNHEY and CDR2 SVGAGI. Here the CDR3 DNA reads TGTGCCAGCAGCAAGGCGGGTACGGGCAATCAGCCCCAGCATTTT. Protein: CASSKAGTGNQPQHF.

The chain is built from TRBV5-1 and TRBJ1-4; D is ambiguous. The germline CDR1 and CDR2 sequences are SGHRS and YFSETQ. The CDR3 loop spans 13 amino acids. The V end lost 4 bases, the J end lost 8 bases, and 12 bases lay between the germline ends. In DNA, the CDR3 is TGCGCCAGCAGCGGTCCAGCTCCCGAAAAACTGTTTTTT. Its translation is CASSGPAPEKLFF.

CDR3 loop: CASSLGGASHEKLFF. The CDR3 nucleotides read TGCGCCAGCAGCCTGGGGGGGGCCTCCCATGAAAAACTGTTTTTT. The V call is TRBV5-1, the J call TRBJ1-4; a possible D gene is TRBD1 (6 bases). Germline CDR1 and CDR2: SGHRS and YFSETQ. The CDR3 loop spans 15 amino acids. Trimming left V 4 bases short and J 6 bases short, with 16 bases between. The variable domain in full, completed from reference TRBV5-1 and TRBJ1-4, reads KAGVTQTPRYLIKTRGQQVTLSCSPISGHRSVSWYQQTPGQGLQFLFEYFSETQRNKGNFPGRFSGRQFSNSRSEMNVSTLELGDSALYLCASSLGGASHEKLFFGSGTQLSVL.

V and J are TRBV6-5 and TRBJ2-7; D perhaps matches TRBD2 (5 bases). The CDR3 extends over 14 amino acids. From germline, CDR1 is MNHEY and CDR2 SVGAGI. V gave up 10 bases and J gave up 0 bases, with 16 bases separating them. Here the CDR3 reads CATLEDSFSYEQYF. In DNA, the CDR3 is TGTGCCACCCTCGAGGACTCTTTCTCCTACGAGCAGTACTTC.

J is TRBJ1-4 and V is TRBV28; no definite D call. Germline values: CDR1 MDHEN, CDR2 SYDVKM. The V end was cut by 7 bases, the J end by 0 bases, with 18 bases between. The length of the CDR3 is 17 residues. The CDR3 loop reads CASTLRKGSTTNEKLFF. In DNA form, the CDR3 reads TGTGCCAGCACCCTACGGAAGGGATCTACAACTAATGAAAAACTGTTTTTT.

The chain is built from TRBV7-2 and TRBJ2-1; the D is unclear. The germline V gene has CDR1 SGHTA and CDR2 FQGNSA. The CDR3 has 14 amino acids. V lost 7 bases, J lost 6 bases, and 16 bases lay in between. CDR3 bases: TGTGCCAGCACCTTTTGGGAACGGATCAATGAGCAGTTCTTC. It yields the protein CASTFWERINEQFF. The full variable domain, completed using reference TRBV7-2 and TRBJ2-1, is GAGVSQSPSNKVTEKGKDVELRCDPISGHTALYWYRQSLGQGLEFLIYFQGNSAPDKSGLPSDRFSAERTGGSVSTLTIQRTQQEDSAVYLCASTFWERINEQFFGPGTRLTVL.

This rearrangement joins TRBV6-6 to TRBJ1-4, with D tentatively TRBD1 (5 bases). CDR3 length: 15 amino acids. Germline V gene lookup returns CDR1 MNHNY and CDR2 SVGAGI (reference sequence). Trimming removed 9 bases at V and 0 bases at J, with 14 bases between. CDR3 nucleotides: TGTGCCAGTTCTAGGGGTGGGACAACTAATGAAAAACTGTTTTTT. Protein sequence: CASSRGGTTNEKLFF.

This chain's CDR3 is CASSYQEMNTEAFF. In nucleotides, the CDR3 is TGTGCCAGCAGTTACCAGGAGATGAACACTGAAGCTTTCTTT. The rearrangement uses TRBV6-5 and TRBJ1-1; D gene uncertain. V lost 2 bases, J lost 0 bases, and 7 bases lay in between. Germline V gene data show CDR1 as MNHEY and CDR2 as SVGAGI. The CDR3 extends over 14 amino acids.

The chain links TRBV2 to TRBJ1-6; D gene ambiguous. This CDR3 region has 13 residues. V lost 6 bases, J lost 6 bases, and 9 bases lay in between. Germline-derived CDR1 and CDR2 are SNHLY and FYNNEI. CDR3 in DNA: TGTGCCAGCAGAGGACGGTTTAATTCACCCCTCCACTTT. Its protein product is CASRGRFNSPLHF.

The gene calls are TRBV24-1 and TRBJ1-6; D gene ambiguous. Germline values: CDR1 KGHDR, CDR2 SFDVKD. Trimming stripped 7 bases from V and 7 bases from J, with 10 bases between. This CDR3 comprises 13 residues. This CDR3 is CATSPRANSPLHF. For the CDR3, the DNA is TGTGCCACCAGCCCTCGGGCGAATTCACCCCTCCACTTT.